The 14 T cell receptor beta chains below all came from one sample that was sequenced in a study of T cell changes during pregnancy in multiple sclerosis. TCRdb's table, derived via immunoSEQ multiplex PCR, lists solely in-frame clones and lacks some. This repertoire shows about 55,000 clones, 85% to 90% found once; its top ten account for approximately 0.58%. The starting material was CD4+ T cells from peripheral blood mononuclear cells, obtained in the first trimester of pregnancy. Receptors were obtained from a female donor with multiple sclerosis, enrolled in a pregnancy study.

The chain uses TRBV6-1 and TRBJ2-7; D not certain. Germline CDR1 is MNHNS and CDR2 is SASEGT. V was pared by 4 bases and J by 2 bases, with 9 bases between. The CDR3 extends over 13 amino acids. CDR3 residues: CASSAQTTYEQYF. The CDR3, as DNA: TGTGCCAGCAGTGCACAAACTACCTACGAGCAGTACTTC.

The chain recombines TRBV5-1 with TRBJ2-3; D uncertain. The CDR3 is 14 amino acids. Looked up from germline, CDR1 is SGHRS and CDR2 is YFSETQ. Trimming stripped 4 bases from V and 3 bases from J, with 12 bases between. The DNA of the CDR3 is TGCGCCAGCAGCACCGGCGAGGCGACAGATACGCAGTATTTT. This translates into CASSTGEATDTQYF. The variable domain in full, with the rest retrieved from reference TRBV5-1 and TRBJ2-3, is KAGVTQTPRYLIKTRGQQVTLSCSPISGHRSVSWYQQTPGQGLQFLFEYFSETQRNKGNFPGRFSGRQFSNSRSEMNVSTLELGDSALYLCASSTGEATDTQYFGPGTRLTVL.

The gene calls are TRBV6-4 and TRBJ2-1; 7 bases line up with TRBD1. The germline V gene encodes CDR1 MRHNA and CDR2 SNTAGT. V shed 6 bases, J shed 4 bases, and the junction held 9 bases outside the gene matches. The length of the CDR3 is 15 residues. The CDR3 loop reads CASSQGTDMYNEQFF. CDR3 nucleotides: TGTGCCAGCAGCCAGGGGACAGACATGTACAATGAGCAGTTCTTC.

This clone was picked up a small number of times. J is TRBJ1-3 and V is TRBV6-1; D possibly corresponds to TRBD1 (5 bases). CDR1 and CDR2 (germline): MNHNS, SASEGT. Deletions cut 2 bases from V and 0 bases from J, with 8 bases between. CDR3 length equals 15 residues. The CDR3 DNA follows: TGTGCCAGCAGTGAATACAGGCGCTCTGGAAACACCATATATTTT. Its translation: CASSEYRRSGNTIYF.

The rearrangement uses TRBV27 and TRBJ2-5, with TRBD2 matching 7 bases. V lost 2 bases, J lost 5 bases, and 5 bases stayed unmatched. The CDR3 length is 14 residues. Germline lookup yields CDR1 MNHEY and CDR2 SMNVEV (reference sequence). CDR3 sequence (DNA): TGTGCCAGCAGTTTAGGGGGGGTTAGGGAGACCCAGTACTTC. Its protein product is CASSLGGVRETQYF.

The gene calls are TRBV19 and TRBJ2-1, with 13 bases lining up with TRBD2. V was pared by 5 bases and J by 0 bases, with 13 bases of the junction left unmatched. The germline V gene encodes CDR1 LNHDA and CDR2 SQIVND (reference sequence). The CDR3 has 20 residues. The CDR3 here is CASSSIRTSGSDSSYNEQFF. The CDR3 DNA follows: TGTGCCAGTAGTTCGATCAGGACTAGCGGGAGCGATAGCTCCTACAATGAGCAGTTCTTC.

CDR3 nucleotides: TGTGCCAGCAGTTTATCCCGGGGACAGCAAGAGACCCAGTACTTC. It specifies CASSLSRGQQETQYF. This chain links TRBV27 with TRBJ2-5, with 7 bases lining up with TRBD1. The CDR3 spans 15 residues. CDR1 MNHEY and CDR2 SMNVEV come from the germline V gene (reference sequence). V was clipped by 0 bases and J by 2 bases; unmatched bases: 3.

As to this clone: Within the sample, other DNA sequences also encode this same CDR3. The chain employs TRBV7-9 and TRBJ2-3; 10 bases fit TRBD2. V was clipped by 2 bases and J by 0 bases; unmatched bases: 2. CDR1 and CDR2 (germline): SEHNR, FQNEAQ (reference sequence). CDR3 size: 16 residues. CDR3 sequence reads: CASSLPGLASTDTQYF. CDR3 DNA sequence: TGTGCCAGCAGCTTACCGGGACTAGCGAGCACAGATACGCAGTATTTT. Full variable domain (rest looked up from reference TRBV7-9 and TRBJ2-3): DTGVSQNPRHKITKRGQNVTFRCDPISEHNRLYWYRQTLGQGPEFLTYFQNEAQLEKSRLLSDRFSAERPKGSFSTLEIQRTEQGDSAMYLCASSLPGLASTDTQYFGPGTRLTVL.

The V and J genes are TRBV4-3 and TRBJ2-2; no firm D call. The CDR3 spans 14 residues. Germline CDR1 is LGHNA and CDR2 is YSLEER. The V and J ends lost 4 bases and 0 bases respectively, with 6 bases between them. The DNA for the CDR3 is TGCGCCAGCAGCCTCGACTCGAACACCGGGGAGCTGTTTTTT. Amino acids: CASSLDSNTGELFF.

The rearrangement uses TRBV9 and TRBJ1-6; D is unresolved. The germline CDR1 and CDR2 sequences are SGDLS and YYNGEE. CDR3 length equals 18 residues. The ends were cut back, 0 bases at V and 4 bases at J, with 17 bases in the middle. The CDR3 loop is CASSVEGRAPAYNSPLHF. CDR3 nucleotide sequence: TGTGCCAGCAGCGTAGAAGGGAGGGCTCCAGCTTATAATTCACCCCTCCACTTT.

This clone occurred a few times. The chain joins TRBV11-3 to TRBJ1-1; D gene unclear. The CDR3 sequence is 11 residues long. Germline assignment: CDR1 SGHNT and CDR2 YENEEA. The V end lost 5 bases, the J end lost 3 bases, and 4 bases lay between the germline ends. Written as DNA, the CDR3 is TGTGCCAGCAGCCTCCACACTGAAGCTTTCTTT. Translated: CASSLHTEAFF.

This chain's CDR3 is CASSLTSSLYNEQFF. The CDR3 DNA is TGTGCCAGCAGCTTAACTAGCTCCTTATACAATGAGCAGTTCTTC. The chain joins TRBV7-3 to TRBJ2-1; D remains ambiguous. Trimming took 0 bases from V and 4 from J, leaving 10 bases between them. CDR1 and CDR2 (germline): SGHTA, FQGTGA. The CDR3 loop spans 15 amino acids. The full variable domain, with the rest looked up from reference TRBV7-3 and TRBJ2-1, is GAGVSQTPSNKVTEKGKYVELRCDPISGHTALYWYRQSLGQGPEFLIYFQGTGAADDSGLPNDRFFAVRPEGSVSTLKIQRTERGDSAVYLCASSLTSSLYNEQFFGPGTRLTVL.

The gene calls are TRBV5-1 and TRBJ2-1; a possible D gene is TRBD1 (8 bases). Germline V gene lookup returns CDR1 SGHRS and CDR2 YFSETQ. Trimming shortened V by 0 bases and J by 6 bases, and 19 bases separated the two germline ends. This CDR3 is 17 amino acids long. Written as DNA, the CDR3 is TGCGCCAGCAGCTTGGTAGGGTTACAGGGGGGGATCAATGAGCAGTTCTTC. It specifies CASSLVGLQGGINEQFF.

The chain joins TRBV28 to TRBJ1-2; D unresolved. Germline CDR1 reads MDHEN; CDR2 reads SYDVKM. V dropped 8 bases and J dropped 8 bases, with 9 bases sitting between them. The CDR3 runs to 10 residues. Here the CDR3 DNA reads TGTGCCAGCGGCCCTCTCGGCTACACCTTC. Residues: CASGPLGYTF.